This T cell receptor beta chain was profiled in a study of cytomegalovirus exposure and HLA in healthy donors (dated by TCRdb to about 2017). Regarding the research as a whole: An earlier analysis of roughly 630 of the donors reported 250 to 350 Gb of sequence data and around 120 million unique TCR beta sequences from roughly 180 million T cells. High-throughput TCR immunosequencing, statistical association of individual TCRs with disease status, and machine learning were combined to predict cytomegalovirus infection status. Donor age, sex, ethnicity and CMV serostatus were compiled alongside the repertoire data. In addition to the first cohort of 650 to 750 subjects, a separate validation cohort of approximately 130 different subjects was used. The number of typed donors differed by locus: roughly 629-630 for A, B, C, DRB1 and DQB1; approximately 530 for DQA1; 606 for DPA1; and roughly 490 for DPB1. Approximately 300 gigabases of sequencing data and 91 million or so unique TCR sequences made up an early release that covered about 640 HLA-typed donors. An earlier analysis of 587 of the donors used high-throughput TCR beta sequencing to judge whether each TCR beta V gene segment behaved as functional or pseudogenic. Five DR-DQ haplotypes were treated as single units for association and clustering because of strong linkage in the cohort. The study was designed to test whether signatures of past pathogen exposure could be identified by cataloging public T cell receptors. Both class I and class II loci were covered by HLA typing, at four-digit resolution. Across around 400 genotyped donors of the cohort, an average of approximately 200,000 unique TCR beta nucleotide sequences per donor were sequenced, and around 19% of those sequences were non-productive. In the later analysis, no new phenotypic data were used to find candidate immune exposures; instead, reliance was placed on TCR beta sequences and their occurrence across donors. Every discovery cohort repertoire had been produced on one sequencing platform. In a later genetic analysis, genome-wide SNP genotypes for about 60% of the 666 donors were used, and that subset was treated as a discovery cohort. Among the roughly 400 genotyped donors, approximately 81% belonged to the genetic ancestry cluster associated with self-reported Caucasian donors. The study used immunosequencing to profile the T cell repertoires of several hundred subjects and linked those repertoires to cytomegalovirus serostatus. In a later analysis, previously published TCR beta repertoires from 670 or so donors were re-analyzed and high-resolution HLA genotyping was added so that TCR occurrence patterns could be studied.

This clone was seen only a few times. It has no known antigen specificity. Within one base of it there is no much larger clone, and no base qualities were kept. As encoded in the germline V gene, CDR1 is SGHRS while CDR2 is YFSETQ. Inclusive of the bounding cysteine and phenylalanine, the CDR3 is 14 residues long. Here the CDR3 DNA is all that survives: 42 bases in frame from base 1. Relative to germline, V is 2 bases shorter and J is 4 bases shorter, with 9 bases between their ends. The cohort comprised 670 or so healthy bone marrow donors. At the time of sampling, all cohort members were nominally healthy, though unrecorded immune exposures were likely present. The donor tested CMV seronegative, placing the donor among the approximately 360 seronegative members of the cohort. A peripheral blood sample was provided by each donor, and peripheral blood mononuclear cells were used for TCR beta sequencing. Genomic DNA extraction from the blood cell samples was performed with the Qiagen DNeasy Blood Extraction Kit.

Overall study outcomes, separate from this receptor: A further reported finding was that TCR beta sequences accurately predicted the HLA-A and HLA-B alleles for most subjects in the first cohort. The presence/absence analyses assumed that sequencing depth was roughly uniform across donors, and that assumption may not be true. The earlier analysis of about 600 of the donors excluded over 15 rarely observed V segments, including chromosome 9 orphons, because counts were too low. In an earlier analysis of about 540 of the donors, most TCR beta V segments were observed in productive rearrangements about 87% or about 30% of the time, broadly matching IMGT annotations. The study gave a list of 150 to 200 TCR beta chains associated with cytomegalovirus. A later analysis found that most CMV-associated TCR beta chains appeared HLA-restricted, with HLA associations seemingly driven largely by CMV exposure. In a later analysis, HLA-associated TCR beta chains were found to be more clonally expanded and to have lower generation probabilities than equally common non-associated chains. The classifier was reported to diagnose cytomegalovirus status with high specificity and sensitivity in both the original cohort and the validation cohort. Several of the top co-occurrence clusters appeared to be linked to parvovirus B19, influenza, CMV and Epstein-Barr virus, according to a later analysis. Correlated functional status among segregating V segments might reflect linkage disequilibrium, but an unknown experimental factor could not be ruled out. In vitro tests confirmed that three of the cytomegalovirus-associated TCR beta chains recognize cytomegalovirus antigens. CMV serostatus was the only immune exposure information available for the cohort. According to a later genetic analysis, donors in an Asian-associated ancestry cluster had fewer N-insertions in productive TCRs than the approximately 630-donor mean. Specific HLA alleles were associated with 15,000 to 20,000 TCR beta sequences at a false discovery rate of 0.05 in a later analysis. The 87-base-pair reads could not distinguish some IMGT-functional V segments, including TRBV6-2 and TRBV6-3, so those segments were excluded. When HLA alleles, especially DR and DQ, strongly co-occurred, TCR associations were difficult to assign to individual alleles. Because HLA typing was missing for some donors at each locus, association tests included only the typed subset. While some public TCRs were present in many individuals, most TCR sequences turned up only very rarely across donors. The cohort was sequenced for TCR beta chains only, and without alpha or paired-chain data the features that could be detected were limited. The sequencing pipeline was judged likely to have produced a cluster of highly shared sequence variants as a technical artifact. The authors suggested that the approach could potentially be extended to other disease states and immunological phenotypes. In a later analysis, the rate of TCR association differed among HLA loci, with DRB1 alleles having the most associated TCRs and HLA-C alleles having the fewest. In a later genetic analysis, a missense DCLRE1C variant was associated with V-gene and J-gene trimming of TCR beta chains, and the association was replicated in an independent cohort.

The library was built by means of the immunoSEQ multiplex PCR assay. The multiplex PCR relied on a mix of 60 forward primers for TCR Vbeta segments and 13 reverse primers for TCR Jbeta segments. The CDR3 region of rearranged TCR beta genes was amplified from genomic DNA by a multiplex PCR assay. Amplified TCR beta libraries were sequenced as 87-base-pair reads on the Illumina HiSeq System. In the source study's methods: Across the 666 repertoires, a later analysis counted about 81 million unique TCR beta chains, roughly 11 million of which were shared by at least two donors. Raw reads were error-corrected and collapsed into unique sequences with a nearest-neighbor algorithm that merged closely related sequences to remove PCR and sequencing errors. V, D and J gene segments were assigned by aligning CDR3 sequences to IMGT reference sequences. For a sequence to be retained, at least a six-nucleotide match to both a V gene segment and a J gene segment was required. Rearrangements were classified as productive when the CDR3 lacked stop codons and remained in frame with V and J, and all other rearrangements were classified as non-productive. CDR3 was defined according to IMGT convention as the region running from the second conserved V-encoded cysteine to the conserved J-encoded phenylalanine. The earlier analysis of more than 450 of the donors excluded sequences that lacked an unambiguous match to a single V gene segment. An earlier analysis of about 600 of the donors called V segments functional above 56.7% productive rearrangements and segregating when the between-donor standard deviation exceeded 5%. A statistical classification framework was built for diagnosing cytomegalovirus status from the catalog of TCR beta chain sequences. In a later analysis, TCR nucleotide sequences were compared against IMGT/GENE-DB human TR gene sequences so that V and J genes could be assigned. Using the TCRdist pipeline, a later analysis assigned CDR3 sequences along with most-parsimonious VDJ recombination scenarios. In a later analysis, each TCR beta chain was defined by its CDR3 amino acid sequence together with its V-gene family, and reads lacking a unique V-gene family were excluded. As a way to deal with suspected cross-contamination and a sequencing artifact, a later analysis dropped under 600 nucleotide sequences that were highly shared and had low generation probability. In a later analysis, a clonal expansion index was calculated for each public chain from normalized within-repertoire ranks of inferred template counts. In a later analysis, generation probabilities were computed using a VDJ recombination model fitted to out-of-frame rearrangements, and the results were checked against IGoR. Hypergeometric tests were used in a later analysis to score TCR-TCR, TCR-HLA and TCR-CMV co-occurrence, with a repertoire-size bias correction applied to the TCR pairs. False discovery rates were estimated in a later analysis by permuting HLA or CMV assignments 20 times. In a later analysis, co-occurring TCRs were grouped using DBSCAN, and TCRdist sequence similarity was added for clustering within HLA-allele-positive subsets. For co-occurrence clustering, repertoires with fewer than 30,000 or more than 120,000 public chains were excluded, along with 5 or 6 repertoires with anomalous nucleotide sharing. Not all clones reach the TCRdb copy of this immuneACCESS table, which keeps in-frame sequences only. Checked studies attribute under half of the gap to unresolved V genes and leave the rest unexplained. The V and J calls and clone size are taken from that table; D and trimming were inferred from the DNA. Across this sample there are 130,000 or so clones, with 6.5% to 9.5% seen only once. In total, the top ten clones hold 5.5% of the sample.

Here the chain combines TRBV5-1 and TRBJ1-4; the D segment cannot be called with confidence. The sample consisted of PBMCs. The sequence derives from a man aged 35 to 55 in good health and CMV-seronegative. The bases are TGCGCCAGCAGCTTCGGCAGCGGTAATGAAAAACTGTTTTTT. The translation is CASSFGSGNEKLFF.